The 21 T cell receptor beta chains reported below all come from one sample, sequenced in a study of T cell responses to AZD1222 COVID-19 vaccine. Data came from immunoSEQ multiplex PCR; TCRdb stores just in-frame clones and leaves some out. The sample gives about 180,000 clones, just under 90% of which show up once; roughly 4% is in the top ten. The sequenced sample was peripheral blood, obtained 28 days after the second dose of the MenACWY control vaccine. Source of these receptors: an adult who received the MenACWY meningococcal vaccine as a control.

The chain is built from TRBV30 and TRBJ1-6, with D possibly TRBD1 on 5 matching bases. V lost 1 base and J lost 0, with 13 bases in between. Germline-derived CDR1 and CDR2 are GTSNPN and SVGIG (reference sequence). This CDR3 comprises 17 residues. The CDR3 loop reads CAWSGDRSSSYNSPLHF. CDR3 DNA: TGTGCCTGGAGTGGAGACAGATCCAGCTCCTATAATTCACCCCTCCACTTT.

The rearrangement joins TRBV6-1 to TRBJ1-6; TRBD1 aligns across 7 bases. Trimming at V came to 4 bases and at J to 7 bases, leaving 10 bases not matched to a gene. CDR3 size: 16 residues. Germline-derived CDR1 and CDR2 are MNHNS and SASEGT. The CDR3 nucleotides read TGTGCCAGCAGTGCAGTAAGGGACAGCCCAAATTCACCCCTCCACTTT. Its protein product is CASSAVRDSPNSPLHF.

V is TRBV2 and J is TRBJ2-7; 7 bases map to TRBD2. Unmatched junction bases numbered 1, after V lost 3 bases and J lost 2 bases. The CDR3 extends over 13 amino acids. From germline, CDR1 is SNHLY and CDR2 FYNNEI. CDR3 coding DNA: TGTGCCAGCAGTGACGGGAGGCCCTACGAGCAGTACTTC. Translation gives CASSDGRPYEQYF.

The chain employs TRBV4-3 and TRBJ2-7; D gene unclear. The CDR3 contains 15 residues. Germline CDR1 reads LGHNA; CDR2 reads YSLEER. V lost 0 bases and J 3 bases, leaving 12 bases between the germline ends. For the CDR3, the DNA is TGCGCCAGCAGCCAAGATGACTTAGGATACTACGAGCAGTACTTC. It encodes CASSQDDLGYYEQYF.

This clone was detected only once. This chain joins TRBV28 and TRBJ2-7; 7 bases match TRBD2. Germline assignment: CDR1 MDHEN and CDR2 SYDVKM. The CDR3 totals 14 residues. The trim removed 7 bases at V and 3 bases at J, leaving 9 bases unmatched. CDR3 DNA sequence: TGTGCCAGCATAGACTCCGGGAGGAACTACGAGCAGTACTTC. As protein: CASIDSGRNYEQYF.

The gene calls are TRBV7-8 and TRBJ2-3, with a weak D call TRBD2 (5 bases). Trimming removed 0 bases from V and 2 bases from J, with 9 bases in between. Germline-derived CDR1 and CDR2 are SGHVS and FQNEAQ. The CDR3 has 15 amino acids. The CDR3 protein is CASSLALAVTDTQYF. The CDR3 coding sequence is TGTGCCAGCAGCTTAGCGCTAGCAGTCACAGATACGCAGTATTTT.

The rearrangement links TRBV21-1 to TRBJ2-3. TRBV21-1 is shown as a pseudogene. The CDR3 loop spans 9 amino acids. The chain's CDR3 is CATTDTQYF. CDR3 sequence (DNA): TGTGCCACCACAGATACGCAGTATTTT.

J is TRBJ1-3 and V is TRBV9; no clear D gene. The CDR3 covers 16 residues. The germline V and J ends were trimmed by 4 bases and 0 bases, with 14 bases remaining between them. From germline, CDR1 is SGDLS and CDR2 YYNGEE. CDR3 in DNA: TGTGCCAGCAGCTCCCGGCCATTAAACTCTGGAAACACCATATATTTT. As protein: CASSSRPLNSGNTIYF.

The V and J genes are TRBV6-2 or TRBV6-3 and TRBJ1-2; D not certain. The CDR3 totals 12 residues. The V and J ends lost 2 bases and 8 bases respectively, with 9 bases between them. In germline, CDR1 is MNHEY, CDR2 SVGEGT. CDR3 residues: CASSYRPAGYTF. The CDR3 coding sequence is TGTGCCAGCAGTTACCGACCGGCCGGCTACACCTTC.

The V and J genes are TRBV3-1 (or the pseudogene TRBV3-2) and TRBJ1-2; D might be TRBD1 (6 bases). The CDR3 sequence is 12 residues long. Germline V gene sequence: CDR1 LGHDT, CDR2 YNNKEL (reference sequence). V was shortened by 6 bases and J by 6 bases, with 11 bases between the two germline ends. The CDR3, as DNA: TGTGCCAGCAGTCATACAGGGAATGGCTACACCTTC. Residues: CASSHTGNGYTF.

The chain couples TRBV29-1 to TRBJ2-1; D is unresolved. Looked up from germline, CDR1 is SQVTM and CDR2 is ANQGSEA. CDR3 length equals 14 residues. The germline V and J ends were trimmed by 4 bases and 1 base, with 11 bases remaining between them. The CDR3 DNA follows: TGCAGCGTTGTATCCTACGGATCCTACAATGAGCAGTTCTTC. It specifies CSVVSYGSYNEQFF.

The chain is built from TRBV28 and TRBJ1-5; D gene ambiguous. CDR3 length equals 11 residues. The V end was cut by 2 bases, the J end by 11 bases, with 7 bases between. CDR1 and CDR2 (germline): MDHEN, SYDVKM. CDR3 amino acids: CASSLGEAQHF. CDR3 in DNA: TGTGCCAGCAGTTTAGGGGAAGCCCAGCATTTT.

The chain has TRBV27 and TRBJ1-5; TRBD1 matches 8 bases. The trim removed 0 bases at V and 2 bases at J, leaving 9 bases unmatched. The V gene's germline CDR1 is MNHEY and CDR2 SMNVEV (reference sequence). The CDR3 is made up of 18 amino acids. The CDR3 DNA follows: TGTGCCAGCAGTTTATCAATAGGGCAGGGGGCCGGCAATCAGCCCCAGCATTTT. Amino acids: CASSLSIGQGAGNQPQHF.

The CDR3 nucleotides read TGTGCCAGCAGTTCCACCACCGGGGAGCTGTTTTTT. It encodes CASSSTTGELFF. The rearrangement uses TRBV28 and TRBJ2-2, with D uncertain. Germline CDR1 MDHEN, CDR2 SYDVKM. V lost 4 bases, J lost 4 bases, and 4 bases lay in between. The CDR3 is 12 residues long.

The rearrangement uses TRBV7-8 and TRBJ2-2; TRBD1 is a possible D gene (5 bases). The germline gives CDR1 SGHVS, CDR2 FQNEAQ. The CDR3 length is 14 residues. The V gene lost 11 bases and the J gene lost 3 bases, with 16 bases spanning the gap. The CDR3 spells CAAKWGADTGELFF. The CDR3, as DNA: TGTGCCGCAAAGTGGGGCGCGGACACCGGGGAGCTGTTTTTT. The complete variable domain, with remaining parts taken from reference TRBV7-8 and TRBJ2-2, reads GAGVSQSPRYKVAKRGQDVALRCDPISGHVSLFWYQQALGQGPEFLTYFQNEAQLDKSGLPSDRFFAERPEGSVSTLKIQRTQQEDSAVYLCAAKWGADTGELFFGEGSRLTVL.

The chain employs TRBV4-3 and TRBJ1-5, with D uncertain. Germline assignment: CDR1 LGHNA and CDR2 YSLEER. The V and J ends lost 0 bases and 0 bases respectively, with 6 bases between them. This CDR3 has 15 amino acids. CDR3 DNA: TGCGCCAGCAGCCAAGAGGGGAGTAGCAATCAGCCCCAGCATTTT. It is translated as CASSQEGSSNQPQHF.

This chain links TRBV6-5 with TRBJ2-1, with 11 positions matching TRBD2. With V trimmed by 6 bases and J by 11 bases, 3 bases remained unmatched. The CDR3 contains 12 residues. CDR1 MNHEY and CDR2 SVGAGI come from the germline V gene. CDR3: CASSLAGGKQFF. CDR3 DNA: TGTGCCAGCAGCCTAGCGGGAGGCAAGCAGTTCTTC.

The chain couples TRBV28 to TRBJ2-1, with 13 bases matching TRBD2. V dropped 4 bases and J dropped 4; count of bases not matched to a gene: 16. Germline CDR1 reads MDHEN; CDR2 reads SYDVKM. The CDR3 is 20 amino acids. This chain's CDR3 is CASSSGLAGATTALYNEQFF. The CDR3 DNA sequence: TGTGCCAGCAGTTCCGGACTAGCGGGAGCCACCACCGCTCTTTACAATGAGCAGTTCTTC.

The V call is TRBV19, the J call TRBJ2-5, with TRBD1 matching 9 bases. This CDR3 contains 17 residues. CDR1 LNHDA and CDR2 SQIVND come from the germline V gene (reference sequence). The junction had 11 bases not matched to a gene; V was cut back by 5 bases and J by 1 base. The CDR3 DNA reads as TGTGCCAGTAGTGGCCGGACAGGGGTTGGAGGCCAAGAGACCCAGTACTTC. This gives the protein CASSGRTGVGGQETQYF.

The chain carries TRBV15 and TRBJ1-2; D is undetermined. Germline assignment: CDR1 LNHNV and CDR2 YYDKDF (reference sequence). V was trimmed by 5 bases and J by 1 base, leaving 14 bases between them. This CDR3 comprises 15 residues. The CDR3 DNA is TGTGCCACCAGCCGGCCAGACACTTTTAACTATGGCTACACCTTC. Translation: CATSRPDTFNYGYTF.

V gene TRBV9 combines with J gene TRBJ1-3; D not certain. There are 14 residues in the CDR3. Germline loops: CDR1 SGDLS, CDR2 YYNGEE. Trimming took 5 bases from V and 0 from J, leaving 9 bases between them. For the CDR3, the DNA is TGTGCCAGCAGTCACGACACCTCTGGAAACACCATATATTTT. Residues: CASSHDTSGNTIYF.